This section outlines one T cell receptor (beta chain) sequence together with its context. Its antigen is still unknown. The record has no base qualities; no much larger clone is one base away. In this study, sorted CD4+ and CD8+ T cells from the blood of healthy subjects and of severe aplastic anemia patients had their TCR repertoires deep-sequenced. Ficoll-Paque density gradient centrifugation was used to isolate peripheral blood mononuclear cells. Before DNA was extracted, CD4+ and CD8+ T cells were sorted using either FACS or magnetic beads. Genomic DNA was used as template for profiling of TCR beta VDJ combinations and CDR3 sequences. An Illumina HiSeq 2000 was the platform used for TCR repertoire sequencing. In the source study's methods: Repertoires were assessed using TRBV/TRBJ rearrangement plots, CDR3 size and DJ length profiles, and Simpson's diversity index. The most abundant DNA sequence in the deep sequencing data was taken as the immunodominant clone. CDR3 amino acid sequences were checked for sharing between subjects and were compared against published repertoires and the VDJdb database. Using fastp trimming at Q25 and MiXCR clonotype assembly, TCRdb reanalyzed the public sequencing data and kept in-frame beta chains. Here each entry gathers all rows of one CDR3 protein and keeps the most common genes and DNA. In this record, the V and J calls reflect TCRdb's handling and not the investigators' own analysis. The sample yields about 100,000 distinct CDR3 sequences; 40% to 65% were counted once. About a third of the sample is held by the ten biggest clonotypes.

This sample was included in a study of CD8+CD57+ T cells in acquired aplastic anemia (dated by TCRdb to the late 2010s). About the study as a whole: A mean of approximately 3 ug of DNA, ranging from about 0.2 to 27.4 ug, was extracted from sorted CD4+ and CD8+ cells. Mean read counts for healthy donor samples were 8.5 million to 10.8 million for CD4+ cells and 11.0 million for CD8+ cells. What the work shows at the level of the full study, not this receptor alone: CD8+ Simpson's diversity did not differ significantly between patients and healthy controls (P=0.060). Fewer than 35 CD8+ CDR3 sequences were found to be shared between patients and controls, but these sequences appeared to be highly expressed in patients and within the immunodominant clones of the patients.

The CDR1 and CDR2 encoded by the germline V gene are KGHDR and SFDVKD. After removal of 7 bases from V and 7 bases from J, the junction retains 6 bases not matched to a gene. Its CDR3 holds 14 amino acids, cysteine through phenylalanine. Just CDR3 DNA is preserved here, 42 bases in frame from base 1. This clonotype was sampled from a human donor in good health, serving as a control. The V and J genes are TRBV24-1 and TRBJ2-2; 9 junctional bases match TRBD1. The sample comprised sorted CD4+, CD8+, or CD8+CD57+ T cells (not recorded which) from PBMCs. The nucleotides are TGTGCCACCAGGGGGACAGGGCGTAGCGGGGAGCTGTTTTTT. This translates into CATRGTGRSGELFF.